Below are 14 T cell receptor beta chains sequenced from a single sample in a study of graft-versus-host responses after intestinal transplantation. Which antigens these TCRs recognize remains unknown. Assay used: immunoSEQ multiplex PCR; TCRdb lists only in-frame clones, some missing. The sample carries approximately 92,000 clones, about 93% recorded once. The material was unstimulated CD8+ T cells sorted from spleen or lymph node cells, obtained before intestinal transplant. These receptors all come from a human donor who received an intestinal transplant.

This chain joins TRBV7-6 and TRBJ2-2, with 9 bases matching TRBD2. From germline, CDR1 is SGHVS and CDR2 FNYEAQ. Losses at the gene ends were 3 bases for V and 4 bases for J; bases not matched to a gene: 6. The CDR3 consists of 16 residues. The CDR3 sequence: CASSFASGELTGELFF. CDR3 nucleotide sequence: TGTGCCAGCAGCTTCGCTAGCGGGGAGCTCACCGGGGAGCTGTTTTTT.

In DNA, the CDR3 is TGTGCCAGCAGCTTAAAGTTGATAGAGACCCAGTACTTC. It is translated as CASSLKLIETQYF. The chain uses TRBV13 and TRBJ2-5, with no clear D. V lost 2 bases and J 4 bases, leaving 8 bases between the germline ends. Germline values: CDR1 PRHDT, CDR2 FYEKMQ (reference sequence). CDR3 size: 13 residues.

The chain carries TRBV5-4 and TRBJ1-1; D is unclear. With 2 bases removed from V and 6 bases from J, the gap between germline ends came to 17 bases. Germline V gene lookup returns CDR1 SGHNT and CDR2 YYREEE (reference sequence). The CDR3 is made up of 15 amino acids. CDR3 sequence (DNA): TGTGCCAGCAGCTTTTTGGGCGGTGAATCATCTGAAGCTTTCTTT. It specifies CASSFLGGESSEAFF.

This sequence joins TRBV13 and TRBJ2-5, with 10 nucleotides matching TRBD2. This CDR3 comprises 15 residues. Looked up from germline, CDR1 is PRHDT and CDR2 is FYEKMQ (reference sequence). With 4 bases clipped from V and 2 bases from J, the junction kept 4 bases outside the gene matches. CDR3 sequence (DNA): TGTGCCAGCAGCTCCCCAGCGGGAGGGCAAGAGACCCAGTACTTC. Amino acids: CASSSPAGGQETQYF.

This clone showed up just a few times. A much more abundant neighbour one base away suggests this may be a read error. Other nucleotide sequences in the sample specify the same CDR3. The chain couples TRBV7-6 to TRBJ1-5, with TRBD1 matching 9 bases. Trimming took 1 base from V and 4 from J; bases not matched to a gene: 2. Germline assignment: CDR1 SGHVS and CDR2 FNYEAQ. There are 15 residues in the CDR3. In nucleotides, the CDR3 is TGTGCCAGCAGCTTAGGGACAGGGGCTAATCAGCCCCAGCATTTT. Its translation: CASSLGTGANQPQHF.

Only a few counts were recorded for this clone. The rearrangement uses TRBV6-1 and TRBJ2-7; possibly TRBD1 for D (5 bases). CDR1 MNHNS and CDR2 SASEGT come from the germline V gene. The V and J ends lost 4 bases and 0 bases respectively, with 7 bases between them. The CDR3 runs 13 residues. CDR3: CASSGTNSYEQYF. The CDR3 DNA reads as TGTGCCAGCAGTGGGACAAACTCCTACGAGCAGTACTTC.

The chain is built from TRBV9 and TRBJ1-1, with TRBD1 matching over 9 bases. V was clipped by 0 bases and J by 7 bases; unmatched bases: 4. Germline V gives CDR1 SGDLS, CDR2 YYNGEE. This CDR3 spans 14 amino acids. The CDR3 spells CASSVGGQGNEAFF. The CDR3 bases are TGTGCCAGCAGCGTAGGGGGACAGGGAAATGAAGCTTTCTTT.

The V gene is TRBV10-2, the J gene TRBJ2-5; 9 positions agree with TRBD1. V shed 6 bases and J 1 base; nucleotides not matched to a gene: 6. The CDR3 loop spans 15 amino acids. Germline lookup yields CDR1 WSHSY and CDR2 SAAADI. CDR3 DNA sequence: TGCGCCAGCAGGGGACAGGGACCTTTCCAAGAGACCCAGTACTTC. This codes for CASRGQGPFQETQYF.

The V call is TRBV6-5, the J call TRBJ2-7; D remains unclear. The germline gives CDR1 MNHEY, CDR2 SVGAGI. The CDR3 is made up of 13 amino acids. V was trimmed by 5 bases and J by 3 bases, leaving 11 bases between them. The CDR3 loop reads CASSDFYSYEQYF. The CDR3 DNA sequence: TGTGCCAGCAGTGATTTCTACAGCTACGAGCAGTACTTC.

CDR3 sequence: CASSSRDSGPLQETQYF. Here the CDR3 DNA reads TGCGCCAGCAGCTCCCGGGACAGCGGACCATTACAAGAGACCCAGTACTTC. The chain has TRBV5-1 and TRBJ2-5; 7 bases are a match to TRBD1. The V segment lost 3 bases and the J segment 2 bases; nucleotides outside the gene matches: 13. Germline V CDR1 and CDR2: SGHRS, YFSETQ. The CDR3 runs 17 residues.

The V and J genes are TRBV7-9 and TRBJ2-1; D ambiguous. CDR1 SEHNR and CDR2 FQNEAQ come from the germline V gene (reference sequence). This CDR3 is built from 13 residues. Trimming pared 1 base from V and 6 bases from J, leaving 7 bases between. In DNA form, the CDR3 reads TGTGCCAGCAGCTTAGTATGGGGCAATGAGCAGTTCTTC. Amino acids: CASSLVWGNEQFF. The whole variable domain, remainder taken from reference TRBV7-9 and TRBJ2-1, is DTGVSQNPRHKITKRGQNVTFRCDPISEHNRLYWYRQTLGQGPEFLTYFQNEAQLEKSRLLSDRFSAERPKGSFSTLEIQRTEQGDSAMYLCASSLVWGNEQFFGPGTRLTVL.

V usage is TRBV29-1 and J usage is TRBJ1-2; D ambiguous. The CDR3 runs 12 residues. V lost 7 bases to trimming and J lost 7 bases, with 16 bases between them. CDR1 and CDR2 from the germline V gene are SQVTM and ANQGSEA. The CDR3 nucleotides are TGCAGCGCCGCAGGTGGATATGCTGGCTACACCTTC. This gives the protein CSAAGGYAGYTF.

This chain joins TRBV27 and TRBJ2-2; no clear D. V gave up 5 bases and J gave up 7 bases, with 8 bases separating them. The length of the CDR3 is 12 residues. The V gene's germline CDR1 is MNHEY and CDR2 SMNVEV (reference sequence). This chain's CDR3 is CASSQENGELFF. As DNA, the CDR3 is TGTGCCAGCAGTCAGGAAAACGGGGAGCTGTTTTTT.

This clone was counted between two and nine times. V is TRBV5-6 and J is TRBJ1-1, with unresolved D. Trimming took 2 bases from V and 3 from J, leaving 8 bases between them. Germline CDR1 is SGHDT and CDR2 is YYEEEE. The CDR3 is 13 residues long. In DNA form, the CDR3 reads TGTGCCAGCAGCTTAGCTCGGTACACTGAAGCTTTCTTT. This translates into CASSLARYTEAFF.